The 23 T cell receptor beta chains below come from one sample, sequenced in a study of neurological immune-mediated disorders. Time point defined: longitudinal time-point 1 (baseline). TCRdb re-called the 5' RACE reads with MiXCR, one entry per CDR3 protein. The sample includes some 49,000 distinct CDR3 sequences, more than 8% seen only once; the top ten take approximately 1.5%. Sequenced sample: PBMCs. These receptors were taken from a woman aged 40-49 years in good health.

The sample holds many counts of this clonotype. This chain links TRBV4-1 with TRBJ2-7; TRBD1 might be the D (6 bases). The CDR3 is 15 residues long. Trimming left V 5 bases short and J 6 bases short, with 20 bases between. Germline V gene data show CDR1 as MGHRA and CDR2 as YSYEKL. The CDR3 sequence: CASSSVSGVSIEQYF. For the CDR3, the DNA is TGCGCCAGCAGCTCGGTTTCAGGGGTATCTATCGAGCAGTACTTC.

The V call is TRBV30, the J call TRBJ1-2, with a tentative D call TRBD1 (6 bases). Deletions cut 6 bases from V and 5 bases from J, with 16 bases between. The germline V gene has CDR1 GTSNPN and CDR2 SVGIG (reference sequence). CDR3 length equals 13 residues. For the CDR3, the DNA is TGTGCCTGCGGGGGGCAGGGCCTATATGGCTACACCTTC. This gives the protein CACGGQGLYGYTF.

This clonotype was picked up many times. The genes are TRBV29-1 and TRBJ2-7; D not resolved. Germline V CDR1 and CDR2: SQVTM, ANQGSEA. The CDR3 contains 11 residues. V gave up 6 bases and J gave up 4 bases, with 10 bases separating them. CDR3 sequence reads: CSVTKGYEQYF. DNA for the CDR3: TGCAGCGTAACCAAAGGGTACGAGCAGTACTTC.

This clonotype was counted ten times or more. This chain connects TRBV5-1 to TRBJ1-5; possibly TRBD1 for D (6 bases). V was clipped by 4 bases and J by 9 bases, with 17 bases between them. CDR3 length equals 14 residues. Looked up from germline, CDR1 is SGHRS and CDR2 is YFSETQ. Written as DNA, the CDR3 is TGCGCCAGCAGCACCGGACAGCCCGGGGGGCCCCAGCATTTT. Translating gives CASSTGQPGGPQHF. The full variable domain, its missing parts supplied by reference TRBV5-1 and TRBJ1-5, is KAGVTQTPRYLIKTRGQQVTLSCSPISGHRSVSWYQQTPGQGLQFLFEYFSETQRNKGNFPGRFSGRQFSNSRSEMNVSTLELGDSALYLCASSTGQPGGPQHFGDGTRLSIL.

This clonotype has ten or more counts. This chain links TRBV6-6 with TRBJ1-1, with 8 bases fitting TRBD1. The CDR3 totals 15 residues. Germline CDR1 and CDR2: MNHNY and SVGAGI (reference sequence). V shed 4 bases, J shed 5 bases, and the junction held 9 bases outside the gene matches. CDR3 sequence reads: CASSSQRTGSTEAFF. The CDR3 DNA sequence: TGTGCCAGCAGTTCCCAGAGGACAGGGTCGACTGAAGCTTTCTTT.

This clonotype was observed at least ten times. V is TRBV20-1 and J is TRBJ1-2; no clear D. This CDR3 spans 13 amino acids. Trimming removed 6 bases at V and 5 bases at J, with 16 bases between. Germline V gives CDR1 DFQATT, CDR2 SNEGSKA (reference sequence). The CDR3 is CSAEGDRFYGYTF. CDR3 nucleotides: TGCAGTGCCGAAGGTGACCGATTTTATGGCTACACCTTC.

This clonotype was observed at least ten times. The genes are TRBV4-1 and TRBJ2-3; 9 nucleotides line up with TRBD2. The junction had 11 bases not matched to a gene; V was cut back by 3 bases and J by 4 bases. Looked up from germline, CDR1 is MGHRA and CDR2 is YSYEKL. This CDR3 is 17 amino acids long. In nucleotides, the CDR3 is TGCGCCAGCAGCCAGGAGCTCGCGGGGGGGCCCCCAGATACGCAGTATTTT. It yields the protein CASSQELAGGPPDTQYF.

This clonotype was observed at least ten times. This rearrangement joins TRBV25-1 to TRBJ2-1, with TRBD1 matching over 11 bases. CDR1 and CDR2 (germline): MGHDK, SYGVNS. This CDR3 has 15 residues. V dropped 3 bases and J dropped 8; count of bases not matched to a gene: 6. CDR3 sequence: CASSEPGTGGHEQFF. The CDR3 DNA follows: TGTGCCAGCAGTGAGCCCGGGACAGGGGGACATGAGCAGTTCTTC.

This clonotype was found many times. The chain uses TRBV27 and TRBJ2-2; D is perhaps TRBD1 or TRBD2 (5 bases each). Germline-derived CDR1 and CDR2 are MNHEY and SMNVEV (reference sequence). The CDR3 has 15 residues. V lost 6 bases to trimming and J lost 4 bases, with 15 bases between them. The CDR3 region has the DNA TGTGCCAGCAGGGGAGCCAGGGTTCTCACCGGGGAGCTGTTTTTT. It is translated as CASRGARVLTGELFF.

This chain links TRBV6-5 with TRBJ2-1; TRBD2 matches 12 bases. This CDR3 contains 15 residues. The germline V gene encodes CDR1 MNHEY and CDR2 SVGAGI. V gave up 6 bases and J gave up 10 bases; unmatched junction bases: 10. CDR3: CASRTTSGGMEEQFF. CDR3 bases: TGTGCCAGCAGGACGACTAGCGGGGGAATGGAGGAGCAGTTCTTC.

This clonotype was detected a few times. The chain employs TRBV5-1 and TRBJ1-1, with 7 bases fitting TRBD1. The CDR3 sequence is 15 residues long. V lost 1 base and J lost 0; bases outside the gene matches: 3. The germline V gene has CDR1 SGHRS and CDR2 YFSETQ. CDR3 residues: CASSLTGQLNTEAFF. CDR3 nucleotides: TGCGCCAGCAGCTTGACGGGACAGTTGAACACTGAAGCTTTCTTT.

This clonotype came up many times. The chain couples TRBV6-5 to TRBJ1-2; D gene unclear. V was shortened by 0 bases and J by 0 bases, with 11 bases between the two germline ends. The germline V gene has CDR1 MNHEY and CDR2 SVGAGI. The CDR3 is made up of 16 amino acids. The DNA of the CDR3 is TGTGCCAGCAGTTACTCGAGTGGGAGTCCTAACTATGGCTACACCTTC. Translated, it gives CASSYSSGSPNYGYTF.

The table lists this clonotype with many counts. The chain combines TRBV5-6 with TRBJ2-2, with 10 positions matching TRBD2. The CDR3 length is 15 residues. CDR1 and CDR2 from the germline V gene are SGHDT and YYEEEE. The junction had 6 bases not matched to a gene; V was cut back by 4 bases and J by 6 bases. The CDR3 reads CASSDLAGDAGELFF. DNA of the CDR3: TGTGCCAGCAGCGATCTAGCGGGAGACGCCGGGGAGCTGTTTTTT.

As regards this clonotype: Since a much larger clone is just one base distant, this may be a read error. The chain links TRBV5-1 to TRBJ2-7, with no clear D. CDR1 SGHRS and CDR2 YFSETQ come from the germline V gene. The germline V and J ends were trimmed by 4 bases and 6 bases, with 14 bases remaining between them. The CDR3 covers 13 residues. The CDR3 DNA reads as TGCGCCAGCAGCGTGGAAACGGTGGGCGAGCAGTACTTC. It yields the protein CASSVETVGEQYF.

This clonotype was found many times. This rearrangement joins TRBV24-1 to TRBJ2-1, with 16 bases aligning to TRBD2. CDR1 and CDR2 (germline): KGHDR, SFDVKD. Trimming at V came to 3 bases and at J to 9 bases, leaving 4 bases not matched to a gene. This CDR3 has 16 residues. The CDR3 nucleotides read TGTGCCACCAGTGATCCGGGACTAGCGGGGGGGGGTGAGCAGTTCTTC. Its translation: CATSDPGLAGGGEQFF.

The table lists this clonotype with many counts. This rearrangement joins TRBV7-6 to TRBJ2-1; D call uncertain. CDR3 length: 14 amino acids. Germline lookup yields CDR1 SGHVS and CDR2 FNYEAQ. The V and J ends lost 1 base and 0 bases respectively, with 4 bases between them. CDR3 residues: CASSLESSYNEQFF. CDR3 nucleotides: TGTGCCAGCAGCTTAGAAAGCTCCTACAATGAGCAGTTCTTC.

There are many counts of this clonotype. V is TRBV6-5 and J is TRBJ2-7; 7 bases map to TRBD1. Germline CDR1 MNHEY, CDR2 SVGAGI. The CDR3 loop spans 14 amino acids. V gave up 2 bases and J gave up 6 bases; unmatched junction bases: 7. CDR3 DNA sequence: TGTGCCAGCAGTTACCAAAGGGGGCGCTTCGAGCAGTACTTC. It encodes CASSYQRGRFEQYF.

This clonotype was recorded many times. This rearrangement joins TRBV5-1 to TRBJ1-1; unclear D gene. CDR1 SGHRS and CDR2 YFSETQ come from the germline V gene. The CDR3 totals 14 residues. Trimming removed 0 bases at V and 1 base at J, with 7 bases between. CDR3 loop: CASSLGQSNTEAFF. Written as DNA, the CDR3 is TGCGCCAGCAGCTTGGGGCAGTCGAACACTGAAGCTTTCTTT.

This clonotype came up a few times. The rearrangement links TRBV9 to TRBJ1-1; the D gene is possibly TRBD1 (6 bases). Trimming left V 0 bases short and J 1 base short, with 19 bases between. The germline V gene has CDR1 SGDLS and CDR2 YYNGEE. This CDR3 region has 18 residues. The CDR3 nucleotides read TGTGCCAGCAGCGTAGCTACCGGGGGGGGCGGCACGAACACTGAAGCTTTCTTT. Encoded protein: CASSVATGGGGTNTEAFF.

This clonotype was picked up many times. The chain joins TRBV29-1 to TRBJ2-1; D is unresolved. Germline V CDR1 and CDR2: SQVTM, ANQGSEA. This CDR3 contains 13 residues. Trimming took off 1 base at V and 3 bases at J, with 7 bases between the two ends. CDR3 amino acids: CSVEAVIYNEQFF. The CDR3, as DNA: TGCAGCGTTGAAGCGGTTATCTACAATGAGCAGTTCTTC.

At least ten counts were recorded for this clonotype. V usage is TRBV20-1 and J usage is TRBJ2-3, with D hard to call. Deletions cut 4 bases from V and 4 bases from J, with 15 bases between. CDR3 length equals 14 residues. CDR1 DFQATT and CDR2 SNEGSKA come from the germline V gene (reference sequence). DNA of the CDR3: TGCAGTGCTACCCCATTGCAGGCCGCAGATACGCAGTATTTT. Its translation is CSATPLQAADTQYF.

This clonotype was recorded many times. V usage is TRBV5-1 and J usage is TRBJ2-1; 9 nucleotides agree with TRBD2. Germline loops: CDR1 SGHRS, CDR2 YFSETQ. The CDR3 covers 16 residues. V lost 3 bases, J lost 2 bases, and 6 bases stayed unmatched. DNA for the CDR3: TGCGCCAGCAGCTCCCAGCGGGAGGCCACCTACAATGAGCAGTTCTTC. It is translated as CASSSQREATYNEQFF. Filled out from reference TRBV5-1 and TRBJ2-1, the complete variable domain reads KAGVTQTPRYLIKTRGQQVTLSCSPISGHRSVSWYQQTPGQGLQFLFEYFSETQRNKGNFPGRFSGRQFSNSRSEMNVSTLELGDSALYLCASSSQREATYNEQFFGPGTRLTVL.

In its sample, this clonotype was seen many times. This chain uses TRBV29-1 with TRBJ1-1, with D possibly matching TRBD1 (5 bases). CDR3 length: 12 residues. CDR1 is SQVTM, CDR2 ANQGSEA, per germline. The ends were cut back, 7 bases at V and 6 bases at J, with 15 bases in the middle. For the CDR3, the DNA is TGCAGCGCCTTGTCGTTAGGGGCTGAAGCTTTCTTT. Its protein is CSALSLGAEAFF.